This TCR beta chain was sequenced in a study of cytomegalovirus exposure and HLA in healthy donors. Findings and caveats of the study: Later analysis reportedly placed an Asian-associated ancestry cluster below the approximately 650-donor mean in N-insertions.

PCR involved 60 Vbeta and 13 Jbeta primers. Some clones are missing from TCRdb's copy, which holds only in-frame ones; the method was immunoSEQ multiplex PCR. The sample contains fewer than 120,000 clones, around 80% of which appear only once. Donors counted as nominally healthy when sampled, yet unrecorded immune exposures were likely. Comments on this clone: The antigen is undetermined.

Per the germline V gene, CDR1 is SGDLS and CDR2 is YYNGEE. The CDR3 consists of 16 residues. V dropped 4 bases and J dropped 4; count of bases not matched to a gene: 6. The TCR sequence derives from a young man in good health and CMV-seropositive. The chain joins TRBV9 to TRBJ2-2; 11 positions match TRBD2. Sequencing used PBMCs. The CDR3 loop reads CASSFSGGAATGELFF. CDR3 bases: TGTGCCAGCAGCTTTAGCGGGGGGGCCGCCACCGGGGAGCTGTTTTTT.